A selection of T cell receptor beta chains follows, all from one sample in a study of blood T cell repertoires in COVID-19. Data came from immunoSEQ multiplex PCR; TCRdb stores just in-frame clones and leaves some out. The sample shows around 300,000 clones, approximately 91% of them seen only once. Sample: peripheral blood. The source is a man between 18 and 29 years old with active or convalescent COVID-19. Each CDR3 is given with its conserved first and last residue. The order of the fields is CDR3 protein, CDR3 DNA, clone size, V gene, J gene, D gene. A D gene is named only where the DNA matches it firmly. Clone size, where shown, is once, few, many, or a class for clones that have expanded.

CDR3: CASSNGGNSYEQYF
DNA: TGCGCCAGCAGCAATGGGGGGAACTCCTACGAGCAGTACTTC
size: once
V: TRBV5-1
J: TRBJ2-7
D: -

CDR3: CASSNQRGGPDTQYF
DNA: TGTGCCAGTAGTAACCAGCGGGGGGGCCCAGATACGCAGTATTTT
size: -
V: TRBV19
J: TRBJ2-3
D: TRBD2

CDR3: CASSEQNTEAFF
DNA: TGTGCCAGCAGCGAACAGAACACTGAAGCTTTCTTT
size: -
V: TRBV7-9
J: TRBJ1-1
D: -

CDR3: CASGEKGTSGGPSYEQYF
DNA: TGTGCCAGCGGAGAAAAGGGGACTAGCGGGGGTCCCTCCTACGAGCAGTACTTC
size: -
V: TRBV27
J: TRBJ2-7
D: TRBD2

CDR3: CASSPRGGRGETQYF
DNA: TGTGCCAGCAGCCCAAGAGGGGGCCGGGGGGAGACCCAGTACTTC
size: -
V: TRBV7-2
J: TRBJ2-5
D: -

CDR3: CASSLYLAGMGQPQHF
DNA: TGTGCCAGCAGCTTATACTTGGCAGGCATGGGTCAGCCCCAGCATTTT
size: -
V: TRBV7-2
J: TRBJ1-5
D: -

CDR3: CASSLEGGSGNTIYF
DNA: TGTGCCAGCAGCTTAGAAGGGGGCTCTGGAAACACCATATATTTT
size: -
V: TRBV7-2
J: TRBJ1-3
D: -

CDR3: CASSDSAENSPLHF
DNA: TGTGCCAGCAGTGACTCCGCGGAGAATTCACCCCTCCACTTT
size: -
V: TRBV6-4
J: TRBJ1-6
D: -

CDR3: CATSDYGQGELFF
DNA: TGTGCCACCAGTGACTATGGACAGGGGGAGCTGTTTTTT
size: -
V: TRBV24-1
J: TRBJ2-2
D: -

CDR3: CASSQDSGQGTETQYF
DNA: TGCGCCAGCAGCCAAGATTCGGGACAGGGAACAGAGACCCAGTACTTC
size: -
V: TRBV4-1
J: TRBJ2-5
D: TRBD1

CDR3: CASSQGQAGQPQHF
DNA: TGTGCCAGCAGCCAAGGACAGGCTGGTCAGCCCCAGCATTTT
size: -
V: TRBV3-1/TRBV3-2
J: TRBJ1-5
D: -

CDR3: CASSQDRPTRTGFESSYEQYF
DNA: TGTGCCAGCAGCCAAGACAGGCCGACGAGGACAGGGTTCGAGAGCTCCTACGAGCAGTACTTC
size: -
V: TRBV3-1/TRBV3-2
J: TRBJ2-7
D: TRBD1

CDR3: CASTGGTATVNEQFF
DNA: TGTGCCAGCACCGGGGGAACAGCTACGGTCAATGAGCAGTTCTTC
size: -
V: TRBV5-6
J: TRBJ2-1
D: -

CDR3: CASSLEGTGSRYGYTF
DNA: TGTGCCAGCAGCTTAGAAGGCACGGGGTCAAGATATGGCTACACCTTC
size: -
V: TRBV7-2
J: TRBJ1-2
D: -

CDR3: CAISDTGEVSKNIQYF
DNA: TGTGCCATCAGTGACACAGGGGAGGTTAGCAAAAACATTCAGTACTTC
size: -
V: TRBV10-3
J: TRBJ2-4
D: -

CDR3: CASSMTSGGYNEQFF
DNA: TGTGCCAGCAGTATGACTAGCGGGGGGTACAATGAGCAGTTCTTC
size: -
V: TRBV6-5
J: TRBJ2-1
D: TRBD2

CDR3: CASSRGGGALWEQYF
DNA: TGTGCCAGCAGTCGCGGCGGGGGGGCCCTTTGGGAGCAGTACTTC
size: -
V: TRBV27
J: TRBJ2-7
D: TRBD2